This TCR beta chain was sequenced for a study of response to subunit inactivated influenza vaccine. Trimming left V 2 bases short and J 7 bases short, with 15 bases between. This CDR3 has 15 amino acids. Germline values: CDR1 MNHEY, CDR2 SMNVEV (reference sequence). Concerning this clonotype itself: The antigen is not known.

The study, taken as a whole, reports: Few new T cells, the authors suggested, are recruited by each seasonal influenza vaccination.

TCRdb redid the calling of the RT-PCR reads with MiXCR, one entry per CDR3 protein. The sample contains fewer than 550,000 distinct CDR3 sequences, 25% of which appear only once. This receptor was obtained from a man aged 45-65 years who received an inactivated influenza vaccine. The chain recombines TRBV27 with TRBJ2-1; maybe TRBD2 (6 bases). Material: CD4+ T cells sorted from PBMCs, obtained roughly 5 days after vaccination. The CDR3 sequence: CASSLRRASGNEQFF. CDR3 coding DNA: TGTGCCAGCAGTTTAAGGAGGGCGTCAGGGAATGAGCAGTTCTTC.